The entry below describes one T cell receptor beta chain. Between the trimmed V and J ends, which lost 1 base and 0 bases, there was a span of 16 bases. This CDR3 region has 18 residues. This record belongs to a study of low-dose radiotherapy and immunotherapy resistance in tumors. Study in general: The regimen for patients comprised intravenous nivolumab 240 mg every two weeks plus intravenous ipilimumab 1 mg/kg every six weeks. Intravenous cyclophosphamide at 200 mg/m2 preceded radiation and immunotherapy by one day, every two weeks. Each patient took aspirin at a dose of 300 mg by mouth once daily over the course of four cycles, with dosing beginning on cycle 1 day 1.

The time point: after trial treatment. Treatment of the sample: LDRT plus nivolumab, ipilimumab, low-dose cyclophosphamide and aspirin (RACIN trial). The therapy administered to donors comprised nivolumab, ipilimumab, aspirin, low-dose cyclophosphamide and low-dose radiotherapy. cDNA synthesis used a TRAV/TRBV-specific primer set for both chains. Using a constant-region primer together with a V-primer adapter, TCRs were subjected to 20 to 25 PCR cycles of amplification. MiXCR was run by TCRdb on the reads, yielding one entry per CDR3 protein. The sample carries around 100,000 distinct CDR3 sequences, 20% to 25% recorded once.

The chain couples TRBV12-3 or TRBV12-4 to TRBJ1-5; D is possibly TRBD1 (5 bases). The sequenced sample was PBMCs, obtained after low-dose radiotherapy plus immunotherapy. The sequence derives from a female donor with ovarian cancer. The CDR3 spells CASSLGPQEFLSNQPQHF. The CDR3 DNA reads TGTGCCAGCAGTTTAGGACCACAGGAGTTCCTTAGCAATCAGCCCCAGCATTTT.